The T cell receptor (beta chain) described here comes from a study of Tregs in tolerant kidney transplant recipients. TCRdb's table, derived via immunoSEQ multiplex PCR, lists solely in-frame clones and lacks some. The sample holds 75,000 to 100,000 clones, around nine tenths seen once. Germline V gives CDR1 SGHTA, CDR2 FQGNSA. V gave up 2 bases and J gave up 3 bases; unmatched junction bases: 7. The CDR3 has 15 amino acids. The receptor was derived from a human donor in good health. J is TRBJ2-7 and V is TRBV7-2; 7 nucleotides line up with TRBD2. Specimen: CD8+ T cells from blood. CDR3 nucleotides: TGTGCCAGCAGCTTAAGAAGCGGGGAGCTCTACGAGCAGTACTTC. It translates to CASSLRSGELYEQYF.